The 7 T cell receptor beta chains below come from one sample, sequenced in a study of cytomegalovirus exposure and HLA in healthy donors. The PCR was carried out with 60 Vbeta primers and 13 Jbeta primers. Assay used: immunoSEQ multiplex PCR; TCRdb lists only in-frame clones, some missing. Here the sample spans some 190,000 clones, about three quarters being singletons. The sample was PBMCs. Receptors were obtained from a man between 18 and 35 years old in good health and CMV-seronegative.

This rearrangement joins TRBV19 to TRBJ1-5, with 9 bases identical to TRBD1. The CDR3 extends over 15 amino acids. Trimming at V came to 4 bases and at J to 7 bases, leaving 8 bases not matched to a gene. The germline gives CDR1 LNHDA, CDR2 SQIVND (reference sequence). The CDR3 DNA reads TGTGCCAGTAGTACAGACAGGGGGGTACGACAGCCCCAGCATTTT. This sequence encodes CASSTDRGVRQPQHF.

The chain recombines TRBV21-1 with TRBJ2-5; no DNA check was done on the table's D call, TRBD1. TRBV21-1 is classified as a pseudogene. The CDR3 runs 16 residues. CDR3 amino acids: CASGGRGRWGEETQYF. In nucleotides, the CDR3 is TGTGCCAGCGGGGGTAGGGGGCGTTGGGGGGAAGAGACCCAGTACTTC.

This clone was seen a handful of times. V usage is TRBV21-1 and J usage is TRBJ2-6; the D call TRBD1 from the table was never checked on the DNA. TRBV21-1 is designated a pseudogene. The CDR3 contains 15 residues. The CDR3 region is CASTQDFSGANVLTF. The CDR3 DNA reads TGTGCCAGCACTCAGGATTTCTCTGGGGCCAACGTCCTGACTTTC.

This chain joins TRBV5-1 and TRBJ2-3; 8 nucleotides match TRBD1. Germline assignment: CDR1 SGHRS and CDR2 YFSETQ. Trimming cost V 2 bases and J 4 bases; bases outside gene matches: 3. The CDR3 extends over 14 amino acids. The CDR3 region has the DNA TGCGCCAGCAGCTTAGGACAGGGAGCAGATACGCAGTATTTT. Protein sequence: CASSLGQGADTQYF.

J is TRBJ2-3 and V is TRBV5-1; perhaps TRBD2 as D (7 bases). Deletions cut 4 bases from V and 4 bases from J, with 16 bases between. This CDR3 has 15 amino acids. The V gene's germline CDR1 is SGHRS and CDR2 YFSETQ. The CDR3 spells CASSPGGGAPDTQYF. The CDR3 DNA sequence: TGCGCCAGCAGCCCTGGAGGGGGGGCGCCAGATACGCAGTATTTT.

The rearrangement uses TRBV11-1 and TRBJ2-7, with 9 bases aligning to TRBD1. This CDR3 contains 12 residues. Germline CDR1 is SGHAT and CDR2 is FQDESV (reference sequence). Trimming at V came to 4 bases and at J to 7 bases, leaving 2 bases not matched to a gene. CDR3 DNA sequence: TGTGCCAGCAGCTCGACAGGGGGGGAGCAGTACTTC. It translates to CASSSTGGEQYF.

The chain employs TRBV5-4 and TRBJ2-7, with TRBD1 matching 9 bases. The CDR3 length is 14 residues. The ends lost 4 bases at V and 7 bases at J; junction bases unmatched: 9. CDR1 is SGHNT, CDR2 YYREEE, per germline (reference sequence). The CDR3 here is CASSPGQGREEQYF. In DNA form, the CDR3 reads TGTGCCAGCAGCCCGGGACAGGGCCGAGAGGAGCAGTACTTC.